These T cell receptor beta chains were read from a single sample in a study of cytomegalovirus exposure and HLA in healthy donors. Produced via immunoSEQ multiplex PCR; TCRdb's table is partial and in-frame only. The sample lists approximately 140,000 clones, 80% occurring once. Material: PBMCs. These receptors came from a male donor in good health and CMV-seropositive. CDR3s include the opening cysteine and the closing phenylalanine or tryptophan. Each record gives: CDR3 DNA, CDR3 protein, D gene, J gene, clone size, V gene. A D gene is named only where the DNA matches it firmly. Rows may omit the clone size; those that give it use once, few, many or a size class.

CDR3nt: TGTGCCAGCTGGGGGGGAAGATACTATGGCTACACCTTC; CDR3aa: CASWGGRYYGYTF; d_gene: NA; j_gene: TRBJ1-2; abundance: NA; v_gene: TRBV27
CDR3nt: TGTGCCAGCAGCTCAGGACAGCTCCTCTCTGGAAACACCATATATTTT; CDR3aa: CASSSGQLLSGNTIYF; d_gene: NA; j_gene: TRBJ1-3; abundance: NA; v_gene: TRBV7-9
CDR3nt: TGTGCCAGCAGCCCTACCCCTCAGAACACTGAAGCTTTCTTT; CDR3aa: CASSPTPQNTEAFF; d_gene: NA; j_gene: TRBJ1-1; abundance: NA; v_gene: TRBV7-2
CDR3nt: TGTGCCACCAGCAGCGAAGACAGGTTGAGCACTGAAGCTTTCTTT; CDR3aa: CATSSEDRLSTEAFF; d_gene: NA; j_gene: TRBJ1-1; abundance: NA; v_gene: TRBV15
CDR3nt: TGTGCCTCAGGGACGGGACAGGGAGGCGATGGCTACACCTTC; CDR3aa: CASGTGQGGDGYTF; d_gene: TRBD1; j_gene: TRBJ1-2; abundance: NA; v_gene: TRBV30
CDR3nt: TGTTCCAGCAGCTTAAGGCCCGTGGCGGGAGGGGTTGGGTACGAGCAGTACTTC; CDR3aa: CSSSLRPVAGGVGYEQYF; d_gene: TRBD2; j_gene: TRBJ2-7; abundance: NA; v_gene: TRBV7-9
CDR3nt: TGTGCCAGCCGCCGCCCCCCCGGAGATGAGCAGTACTTC; CDR3aa: CASRRPPGDEQYF; d_gene: NA; j_gene: TRBJ2-7; abundance: NA; v_gene: TRBV5-4
CDR3nt: TGTGCCAGCAGCTGGGGACAGGGGATCTACGAGCAGTACTTC; CDR3aa: CASSWGQGIYEQYF; d_gene: TRBD1; j_gene: TRBJ2-7; abundance: NA; v_gene: TRBV5-5
CDR3nt: TGTGCCAGCAGCCCCCAGACAGGGGCGTTCACTGAAGCTTTCTTT; CDR3aa: CASSPQTGAFTEAFF; d_gene: TRBD1; j_gene: TRBJ1-1; abundance: few; v_gene: TRBV7-2
CDR3nt: TGTGCCAGCAGCTTGGACTCTACAGGGCGGTATGGCTACACCTTC; CDR3aa: CASSLDSTGRYGYTF; d_gene: NA; j_gene: TRBJ1-2; abundance: NA; v_gene: TRBV7-9
CDR3nt: TGTGCCAGCAGCTTAGCCCGAGAGGAGGAGCAGTTCTTC; CDR3aa: CASSLAREEEQFF; d_gene: NA; j_gene: TRBJ2-1; abundance: NA; v_gene: TRBV11-2
CDR3nt: TGTGCCAGCAGTGAAGCATGGACTAGCGGTACCGAGTACTTC; CDR3aa: CASSEAWTSGTEYF; d_gene: TRBD2; j_gene: TRBJ2-5; abundance: NA; v_gene: TRBV2
CDR3nt: TGTGCCAGCAGCTTATCTAGGGGATCTGAAGCTTTCTTT; CDR3aa: CASSLSRGSEAFF; d_gene: NA; j_gene: TRBJ1-1; abundance: NA; v_gene: TRBV11-3
CDR3nt: TGTGCCAGCAGTTTAAGGCTTAGGACAGCGGGCACAGATACGCAGTATTTT; CDR3aa: CASSLRLRTAGTDTQYF; d_gene: NA; j_gene: TRBJ2-3; abundance: NA; v_gene: TRBV27
CDR3nt: TGTGCCAGCAGTGCTCCAGTTCATGATGAGCAGTTCTTC; CDR3aa: CASSAPVHDEQFF; d_gene: NA; j_gene: TRBJ2-1; abundance: NA; v_gene: TRBV6-1
CDR3nt: TGTGCCAGCAGCTTAGATGGGACTAGCGGGAGGACCCACGAGCAGTACTTC; CDR3aa: CASSLDGTSGRTHEQYF; d_gene: TRBD2; j_gene: TRBJ2-7; abundance: NA; v_gene: TRBV11-2
CDR3nt: TGTGCCAGCAGCGTCAGGCTCTCAGAGACCCAGTACTTC; CDR3aa: CASSVRLSETQYF; d_gene: NA; j_gene: TRBJ2-5; abundance: NA; v_gene: TRBV9
CDR3nt: TGTGCCAGTAGTATAGATGGGCCGGGGGGGGTGAATCAGCCCCAGCATTTT; CDR3aa: CASSIDGPGGVNQPQHF; d_gene: NA; j_gene: TRBJ1-5; abundance: NA; v_gene: TRBV19
CDR3nt: TGTGCCAGCAGCTCCGTAGCAACTAATGAAAAACTGTTTTTT; CDR3aa: CASSSVATNEKLFF; d_gene: NA; j_gene: TRBJ1-4; abundance: NA; v_gene: TRBV13